This T cell receptor beta chain was profiled in a study of identical twins. Trimming stripped 4 bases from V and 3 bases from J, with 19 bases between. The CDR3 consists of 15 residues. CDR1 is DFQATT, CDR2 SNEGSKA, per germline (reference sequence). As regards this clonotype: Its specificity is unknown.

Findings of the study overall: Zero-insertion analyses were open to partial confounding by invariant MAIT and iNKT cells. Cross-sectional statistical analysis, not tracking of the same donors, underpinned the conclusions. Within twin pairs, the out-of-frame alpha sequences they shared showed excess low generation probability.

The authors used template switching to add a universal primer site and gave cDNA unique molecular identifiers. TCRdb reanalysed the 5' RACE reads using MiXCR and keeps one entry per CDR3 protein. The repertoire consists of some 1,600,000 distinct CDR3 sequences, with 25% to 35% occurring once and the leading ten covering about 0.3%. The sequenced sample was cord blood. The chain links TRBV20-1 to TRBJ2-7; tentative D call: TRBD2 (6 bases). The origin of this receptor is a newborn girl in good health. CDR3 amino acids: CSATSRLDPLYEQYF. CDR3 coding DNA: TGCAGTGCTACCTCCCGACTAGATCCCCTCTACGAGCAGTACTTC.